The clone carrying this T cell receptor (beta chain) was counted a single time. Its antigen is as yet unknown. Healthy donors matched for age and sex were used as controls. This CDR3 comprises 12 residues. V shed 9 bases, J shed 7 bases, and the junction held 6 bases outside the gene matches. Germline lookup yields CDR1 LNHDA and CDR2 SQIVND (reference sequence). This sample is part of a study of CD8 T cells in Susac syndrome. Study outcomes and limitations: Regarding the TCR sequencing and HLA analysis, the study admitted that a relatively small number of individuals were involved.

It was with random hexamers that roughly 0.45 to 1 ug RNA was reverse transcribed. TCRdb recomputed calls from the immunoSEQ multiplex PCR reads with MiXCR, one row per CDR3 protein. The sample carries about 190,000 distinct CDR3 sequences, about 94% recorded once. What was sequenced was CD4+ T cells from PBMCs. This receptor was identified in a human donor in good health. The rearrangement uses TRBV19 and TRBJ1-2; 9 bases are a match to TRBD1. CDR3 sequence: CASSGTGFGYTF. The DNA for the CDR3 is TGTGCCAGCTCCGGGACAGGGTTTGGCTACACCTTC.